These 20 T cell receptor beta chains share one sample of origin, sequenced in a study of T cell responses to AZD1222 COVID-19 vaccine. Method: immunoSEQ multiplex PCR; TCRdb's copy keeps in-frame clones and lacks some. Here the sample spans 100,000 to 150,000 clones, 85% to 95% being singletons. The sample consisted of peripheral blood, taken on day 0 of AZD1222 vaccination. Receptors originate from an adult in good health.

This chain's CDR3 is CASSLGQGGNSPLHF. The DNA of the CDR3 is TGCGCCAGCAGCCTAGGACAGGGGGGGAATTCACCCCTCCACTTT. The chain is built from TRBV5-1 and TRBJ1-6, with TRBD1 matching over 10 bases. There are 15 residues in the CDR3. The V and J ends lost 4 bases and 7 bases, in that order; junction bases with no gene match: 5. Germline CDR1 and CDR2: SGHRS and YFSETQ.

This chain uses TRBV7-8 with TRBJ2-6; D is undetermined. In germline, CDR1 is SGHVS, CDR2 FQNEAQ. The V end was cut by 6 bases, the J end by 2 bases, with 8 bases between. The CDR3 contains 14 residues. DNA for the CDR3: TGTGCCAGCAGATACCGCCCTGGGGCCAACGTCCTGACTTTC. It yields the protein CASRYRPGANVLTF.

The chain uses TRBV12-5 and TRBJ2-5, with D hard to call. CDR1 and CDR2 (germline): LGHNT, FRNRAP. The CDR3 length is 12 residues. V was shortened by 1 base and J by 4 bases, with 4 bases between the two germline ends. The CDR3 bases are TGTGCTAGTGGTTTGGAGGGAGAGACCCAGTACTTC. Protein sequence: CASGLEGETQYF.

The rearrangement links TRBV28 to TRBJ2-1; a possible D gene is TRBD2 (5 bases). The CDR3 sequence is 16 residues long. Germline lookup yields CDR1 MDHEN and CDR2 SYDVKM. V dropped 5 bases and J dropped 7 bases, with 21 bases sitting between them. DNA of the CDR3: TGTGCCAGCAGTCCCCCCCCGGGAAATAGATTAAATGAGCAGTTCTTC. It is translated as CASSPPPGNRLNEQFF.

The J gene is TRBJ1-4, the V gene TRBV30, with TRBD1 identical over 9 bases. This CDR3 comprises 19 residues. From germline, CDR1 is GTSNPN and CDR2 SVGIG (reference sequence). Trimming at V came to 2 bases and at J to 7 bases, leaving 20 bases not matched to a gene. The CDR3 DNA reads TGTGCCTGGAGTCCTCTCGTACAGGGGGCTTCGAGACGGGCTGAAAAACTGTTTTTT. It specifies CAWSPLVQGASRRAEKLFF.

This sequence joins TRBV18 and TRBJ1-1; D ambiguous. V lost 1 base and J 4 bases, leaving 10 bases between the germline ends. Germline CDR1 reads KGHSH; CDR2 reads LQKENI. This CDR3 contains 14 residues. This CDR3 reads CASSPLSLSTEAFF. CDR3 DNA sequence: TGTGCCAGCTCACCACTTAGCTTGTCCACTGAAGCTTTCTTT.

V usage is TRBV11-2 and J usage is TRBJ1-3, with D unclear. V was shortened by 5 bases and J by 2 bases, with 16 bases between the two germline ends. CDR1 and CDR2 (germline): SGHAT, FQNNGV. This CDR3 is built from 16 residues. The CDR3 DNA sequence: TGTGCCAGCAGCCCTACCCCCACGATGACTGGAAACACCATATATTTT. This gives the protein CASSPTPTMTGNTIYF.

This chain connects TRBV25-1 to TRBJ2-5, with D possibly matching TRBD2 (6 bases). The germline CDR1 and CDR2 sequences are MGHDK and SYGVNS. Between the trimmed V and J ends, which lost 7 bases and 5 bases, there was a span of 11 bases. This CDR3 region has 12 residues. The CDR3 DNA sequence: TGTGCCAGCAAACGGGACTTGGAGACCCAGTACTTC. Protein sequence: CASKRDLETQYF.

In its sample, this clone was seen once. The V call is TRBV6-5, the J call TRBJ2-2, with D perhaps given as TRBD1 or TRBD2 (5 bases each). The CDR3 totals 13 residues. V gave up 6 bases and J gave up 5 bases, with 10 bases separating them. In germline, CDR1 is MNHEY, CDR2 SVGAGI. CDR3 bases: TGTGCCAGCAGAAGGGACGGAACCGGGGAGCTGTTTTTT. Translation gives CASRRDGTGELFF.

This clone occurred a few times. Written as DNA, the CDR3 is TGCGCCAGCAGCCAGGGGAGCTCCTACGAGCAGTACTTC. Protein product: CASSQGSSYEQYF. The genes are TRBV4-3 and TRBJ2-7; tentatively, D is TRBD2 (5 bases). This CDR3 is built from 13 residues. Germline-derived CDR1 and CDR2 are LGHNA and YSLEER. V dropped 3 bases and J dropped 0 bases, with 6 bases sitting between them.

The rearrangement uses TRBV18 and TRBJ1-5; D possibly corresponds to TRBD1 (5 bases). The CDR3 has 15 amino acids. Trimming pared 4 bases from V and 0 bases from J, leaving 10 bases between. The germline V gene encodes CDR1 KGHSH and CDR2 LQKENI. CDR3 bases: TGTGCCAGCTCACTATCGACAGATAGCAATCAGCCCCAGCATTTT. It codes for CASSLSTDSNQPQHF.

This rearrangement joins TRBV28 to TRBJ1-4; TRBD1 matches 9 bases. After removal of 5 bases from V and 4 bases from J, the junction contained 5 bases not matched to a gene. The germline gives CDR1 MDHEN, CDR2 SYDVKM. The CDR3 spans 15 residues. The CDR3 coding sequence is TGTGCCAGCAGTCCCGGGACAGGGTATAATGAAAAACTGTTTTTT. This sequence encodes CASSPGTGYNEKLFF.

The J gene is TRBJ1-1, the V gene TRBV11-1; D remains ambiguous. The CDR3 runs 16 residues. Germline CDR1 is SGHAT and CDR2 is FQDESV (reference sequence). V lost 4 bases, J lost 1 base, and 16 bases lay in between. The CDR3 reads CASSSLGSAENTEAFF. CDR3 nucleotides: TGTGCCAGCAGCTCCCTGGGGTCGGCGGAGAACACTGAAGCTTTCTTT. Complete variable domain (other parts from reference TRBV11-1 and TRBJ1-1): EAEVAQSPRYKITEKSQAVAFWCDPISGHATLYWYRQILGQGPELLVQFQDESVVDDSQLPKDRFSAERLKGVDSTLKIQPAELGDSAMYLCASSSLGSAENTEAFFGQGTRLTVV.

J is TRBJ2-3 and V is TRBV2; 7 bases map to TRBD1. The CDR3 loop spans 15 amino acids. Losses at the gene ends were 6 bases for V and 3 bases for J; bases not matched to a gene: 9. Germline V CDR1 and CDR2: SNHLY, FYNNEI. CDR3 amino acids: CASSLDRVSTDTQYF. CDR3 DNA sequence: TGTGCCAGCAGCCTCGACAGGGTGTCGACAGATACGCAGTATTTT.

The V call is TRBV4-3, the J call TRBJ1-2; maybe TRBD1 (5 bases). The V and J ends lost 0 bases and 6 bases respectively, with 14 bases between them. Germline V gene lookup returns CDR1 LGHNA and CDR2 YSLEER. The CDR3 has 15 residues. This CDR3 reads CASSQDNWGGNGYTF. CDR3 DNA sequence: TGCGCCAGCAGCCAAGATAATTGGGGGGGGAATGGCTACACCTTC.

The chain has TRBV6-5 and TRBJ1-1, with D tentatively TRBD1 (5 bases). In germline, CDR1 is MNHEY, CDR2 SVGAGI. The V gene lost 2 bases and the J gene lost 5 bases, with 15 bases spanning the gap. The CDR3 totals 15 residues. Here the CDR3 DNA reads TGTGCCAGCAGTTACAACGGGGGACGCATGACTGAAGCTTTCTTT. Translation: CASSYNGGRMTEAFF.

This clone has just one count. The chain is built from TRBV11-2 and TRBJ1-1; 7 bases align to TRBD1. The CDR3 runs to 14 residues. Germline V gene lookup returns CDR1 SGHAT and CDR2 FQNNGV. The V and J ends lost 5 bases and 6 bases, in that order; junction bases with no gene match: 9. CDR3 nucleotides: TGTGCCAGCAGCGAGCTCCGGACAGGCGCTGAAGCTTTCTTT. It translates to CASSELRTGAEAFF.

The rearrangement links TRBV7-2 to TRBJ2-2, with D possibly matching TRBD1 (5 bases). This CDR3 spans 15 amino acids. The V gene's germline CDR1 is SGHTA and CDR2 FQGNSA. V lost 2 bases and J 0 bases, leaving 7 bases between the germline ends. The CDR3, as DNA: TGTGCCAGCAGCTTAAGGACAACGAACACCGGGGAGCTGTTTTTT. This translates into CASSLRTTNTGELFF.

The rearrangement uses TRBV27 and TRBJ2-7; D may be TRBD2 (6 bases). Trimming shortened V by 6 bases and J by 2 bases, and 11 bases separated the two germline ends. The V gene's germline CDR1 is MNHEY and CDR2 SMNVEV (reference sequence). The CDR3 covers 13 residues. The CDR3 sequence: CASRPTGAYEQYF. CDR3 nucleotide sequence: TGTGCCAGCAGGCCCACGGGAGCCTACGAGCAGTACTTC.

This sequence joins TRBV11-2 and TRBJ2-1; D unclear. The CDR3 covers 14 residues. With 0 bases removed from V and 9 bases from J, the gap between germline ends came to 12 bases. Germline loops: CDR1 SGHAT, CDR2 FQNNGV. The CDR3 DNA follows: TGTGCCAGCAGCTTAGAGCAGGCCTCGAGTGAGCAGTTCTTC. Protein product: CASSLEQASSEQFF.